Included here is one TCR beta chain sequence, with context. CDR3 size: 16 residues. The V end was cut by 4 bases, the J end by 7 bases, with 21 bases between. In germline, CDR1 is SGHRS, CDR2 YFSETQ. Using immunoSEQ multiplex PCR, the repertoire was profiled, and TCRdb retains in-frame clones only, with some absent. The table lists around 70,000 clones, approximately 94% of them singletons, with about 1.4% in the top ten. The data were taken from a study of brain T cells in children with intractable seizures. The receptor comes from a boy less than two years old with tuberous sclerosis and intractable seizures. The V gene is TRBV5-1, the J gene TRBJ1-3; no clear D gene. The sequencing here drew on peripheral blood, taken at surgery. CDR3 protein: CASSRDIGNRRNTIYF. The CDR3 coding sequence is TGCGCCAGCAGCCGTGATATTGGCAACCGACGGAACACCATATATTTT.